These T cell receptor beta chains were read from a single sample in a study of T cells expressing NK-cell markers. TCRdb reprocessed the 5' RACE reads and reports one entry per CDR3 protein, with no DNA. The sample totals 350,000 to 500,000 distinct CDR3 sequences. Sequencing used blood T cells: a sorted CD56 or NKG2C T cell subset, CD4+ or CD8+ T cells, or bulk PBMC T cells (not recorded which). These receptors originate from a woman aged 18 to 75 in good health. CDR3s include the opening cysteine and the closing phenylalanine or tryptophan.

j_call,v_call,cdr3_length,cdr3_aa
TRBJ2-7,TRBV6-1,15,CASINAIAGAYEQYF
TRBJ1-4,TRBV5-4,16,CASSLGQGVPNEKLFF
TRBJ2-1,TRBV11-2,13,CASSLESYNEQFF
TRBJ1-4,TRBV12-3/TRBV12-4,15,CASTITGGWVEKLFF
TRBJ2-3,TRBV5-1,16,CASSLVAGSSTDTQYF
TRBJ2-5,TRBV5-4,13,CASSPRDRETQYF
TRBJ2-2,TRBV20-1,17,CSARDFSTTGTAGELFF
TRBJ2-6,TRBV5-1,16,CASSRDRTSGANVLTF
TRBJ2-3,TRBV11-1,14,CASSDRDRGLKQYF
TRBJ1-2,TRBV19,15,CASSPRDRGDYGYTF
TRBJ2-3,TRBV7-2,16,CASSYHRGPSTDTQYF
TRBJ2-7,TRBV7-2,13,CASSLRQGNEQYF
TRBJ2-7,TRBV18,15,CASSPPGLGAYEQYF
TRBJ2-7,TRBV7-2,14,CASSLDRGLYEQYF
TRBJ1-3,TRBV3-1,15,CASSQEGSYPDTIYF
TRBJ1-4,TRBV4-3,16,CASSQGLGTGDEKLFF
TRBJ2-5,TRBV4-2,16,CASSQDETGVGETQYF
TRBJ2-5,TRBV5-1,15,CASSLEAGMVETQYF
TRBJ2-5,TRBV6-2/TRBV6-3,16,CASSYAQGGSQETQYF
TRBJ2-1,TRBV5-8,16,CASSLYKGPSYNEQFF
TRBJ2-3,TRBV12-3/TRBV12-4,14,CASLRTASTDTQYF
TRBJ1-1,TRBV29-1,15,CSAKIAVGVNTEAFF
TRBJ1-2,TRBV25-1,15,CASSDPGTADYGYTF
TRBJ2-1,TRBV10-3,16,CAISEWKGDGYNEQFF
TRBJ2-5,TRBV5-5,15,CASSPWTSGKETQYF
TRBJ2-1,TRBV5-1,15,CASSYLAGGYNEQFF
TRBJ2-1,TRBV20-1,14,CSARSRVSYNEQFF
TRBJ1-2,TRBV12-3/TRBV12-4,11,CASRDRGGYTF
TRBJ2-3,TRBV12-3/TRBV12-4,14,CASSFQRDTDTQYF
TRBJ2-3,TRBV7-3,14,CASSFSQGEDTQYF
TRBJ1-1,TRBV14,16,CASSHLLGTGGTEAFF
TRBJ2-1,TRBV7-3,16,CASSRTRTRMNNEQFF
TRBJ2-1,TRBV7-2,14,CASSFLAGDPEQFF
TRBJ2-2,TRBV4-3,13,CASSPAKTGELFF
TRBJ2-1,TRBV19,12,CASSKGHNEQFF